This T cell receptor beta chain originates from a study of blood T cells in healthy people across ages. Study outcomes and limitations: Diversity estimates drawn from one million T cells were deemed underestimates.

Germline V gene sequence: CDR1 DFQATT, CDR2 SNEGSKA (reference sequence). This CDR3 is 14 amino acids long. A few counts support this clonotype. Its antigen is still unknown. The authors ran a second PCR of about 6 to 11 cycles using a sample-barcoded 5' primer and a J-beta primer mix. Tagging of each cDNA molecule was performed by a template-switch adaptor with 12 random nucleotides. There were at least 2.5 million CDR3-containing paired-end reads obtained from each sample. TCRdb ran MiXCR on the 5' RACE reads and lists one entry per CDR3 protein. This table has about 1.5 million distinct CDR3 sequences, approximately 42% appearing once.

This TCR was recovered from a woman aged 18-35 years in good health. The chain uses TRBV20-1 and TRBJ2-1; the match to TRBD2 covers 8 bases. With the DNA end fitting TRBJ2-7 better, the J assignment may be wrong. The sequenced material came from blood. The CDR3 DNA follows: TGCAGTGCCTCGACTAGCGACTCCTACAATGAGCAGTACTTC. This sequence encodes CSASTSDSYNEQYF.